This T cell receptor beta chain was profiled in a study of blood T cells in healthy people across ages. Concerning this clonotype: Sequence at one end of the junction differs from germline and may be a read error.

Through a sample-barcoded 5' primer and a J-beta primer mix, a second PCR was run for roughly 6 to 11 cycles. MiXCR was run by TCRdb on the 5' RACE reads, yielding one entry per CDR3 protein. This table holds 1 million or so distinct CDR3 sequences, less than 50% found once. CDR3 length: 14 residues. Germline CDR1 and CDR2: KGHSH and LQKENI. The V and J genes are TRBV18 and TRBJ2-7, with 7 bases fitting TRBD1. The sequence came from a woman aged 55 to 70 in good health. The specimen was blood. The chain's CDR3 is CASSPDRDSCEQYF. CDR3 in DNA: TGTGCCAGCTCACCCGACAGGGATTCCTGCGAGCAGTACTTC. Full variable domain (outside the CDR3, taken from reference TRBV18 and TRBJ2-7): NAGVMQNPRHLVRRRGQEARLRCSPMKGHSHVYWYRQLPEEGLKFMVYLQKENIIDESGMPKERFSAEFPKEGPSILRIQQVVRGDSAAYFCASSPDRDSCEQYFGPGTRLTVT.